One TCR beta chain is described in this entry. Germline loops: CDR1 SNHLY, CDR2 FYNNEI. V dropped 5 bases and J dropped 10 bases, with 12 bases sitting between them. The CDR3 contains 12 residues. This sample stems from a study of blood T cell repertoires in COVID-19. About the study: The cDNA or gDNA used as material had been derived from T cells, B-cell-depleted T cells, or PBMCs.

Here immunoSEQ multiplex PCR was the method, and the copy in TCRdb shows in-frame clones only, minus some. The sample includes 140,000 to 150,000 clones, about 80% of them seen just once. The sequenced material came from peripheral blood. The V and J genes are TRBV2 and TRBJ2-1; D unresolved. This clonotype was obtained from a human donor in a cohort sampled during active COVID-19. The CDR3 nucleotides are TGTGCCAGCAGTCAACAAGAGGTGGAGCAGTTCTTC. Amino acid sequence: CASSQQEVEQFF.